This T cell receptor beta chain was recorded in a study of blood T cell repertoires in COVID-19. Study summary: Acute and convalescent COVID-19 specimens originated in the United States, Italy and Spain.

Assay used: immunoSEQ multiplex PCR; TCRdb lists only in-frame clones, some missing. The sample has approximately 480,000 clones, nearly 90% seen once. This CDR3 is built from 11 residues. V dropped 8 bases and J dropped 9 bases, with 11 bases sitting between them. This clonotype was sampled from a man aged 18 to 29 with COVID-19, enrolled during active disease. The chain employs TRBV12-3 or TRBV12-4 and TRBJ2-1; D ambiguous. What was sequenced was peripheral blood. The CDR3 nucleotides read TGTGCCAGCGGTAGTTTTCCTGAGCAGTTCTTC. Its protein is CASGSFPEQFF.